A single sample is the source of the 18 T cell receptor beta chains below, sequenced in a study of shared clonotypes between healthy human individuals. TCRdb keeps only in-frame clones here, not all; method: immunoSEQ multiplex PCR. The repertoire includes more than 1.2 million clones, 98% to 99% of them detected once, and 0.3% to 0.45% sits in the top ten. The sequencing input was naive CD4+ T cells sorted from blood. Subset here: CD45RA+ positively selected. Receptors originate from a man aged 30 to 39 in good health.

This clone was seen a single time. The J gene is TRBJ2-7, the V gene TRBV7-9; the match to TRBD1 covers 8 bases. The CDR3 runs to 17 residues. Germline trimming cut 2 bases from V and 2 bases from J; bases unmatched to any gene: 11. Germline V gives CDR1 SEHNR, CDR2 FQNEAQ (reference sequence). CDR3 DNA: TGTGCCAGCAGCTTAACGCCATTCAGACAGGGGACCTACGAGCAGTACTTC. Protein: CASSLTPFRQGTYEQYF.

The V gene is TRBV5-6, the J gene TRBJ2-7, with TRBD2 matching 10 bases. CDR1 and CDR2 (germline): SGHDT, YYEEEE. Trimming cost V 0 bases and J 6 bases; bases outside gene matches: 3. The CDR3 covers 14 residues. CDR3 protein: CASSLGRTSGEQYF. In nucleotides, the CDR3 is TGTGCCAGCAGCTTGGGCCGGACTAGCGGCGAGCAGTACTTC.

The J gene is TRBJ2-3, the V gene TRBV29-1, with 8 bases aligning to TRBD1. CDR1 and CDR2 (germline): SQVTM, ANQGSEA. This CDR3 is 14 amino acids long. V trimming: 7 bases; J trimming: 3 bases; junction bases outside the gene matches: 9. CDR3 sequence reads: CSAPPDRETDTQYF. The CDR3 DNA reads TGCAGCGCTCCCCCGGACAGGGAGACAGATACGCAGTATTTT.

The V call is TRBV6-1, the J call TRBJ1-4; 9 bases match TRBD1. V was pared by 4 bases and J by 4 bases, with 4 bases of the junction left unmatched. The CDR3 sequence is 15 residues long. Germline CDR1 reads MNHNS; CDR2 reads SASEGT. The CDR3 region has the DNA TGTGCCAGCAGTGGAATGACAGGGGGTAATGAAAAACTGTTTTTT. This gives the protein CASSGMTGGNEKLFF.

This rearrangement joins TRBV6-1 to TRBJ1-4; D gene unclear. The CDR3 runs to 14 residues. Germline V lookup: CDR1 MNHNS, CDR2 SASEGT. V gave up 4 bases and J gave up 8 bases, with 14 bases separating them. The CDR3 DNA sequence: TGTGCCAGCAGTGGACTAGACTTGGCGGAAAAACTGTTTTTT. Its protein is CASSGLDLAEKLFF.

The rearrangement links TRBV5-6 to TRBJ2-7; TRBD2 aligns across 14 bases. V trimming: 4 bases; J trimming: 7 bases; junction bases outside the gene matches: 7. The CDR3 spans 15 residues. Per germline, CDR1 SGHDT and CDR2 YYEEEE. In nucleotides, the CDR3 is TGTGCCAGCAGCCCGGGACTAGCGGGAGTATGGGAGCAGTACTTC. It codes for CASSPGLAGVWEQYF. The whole variable domain, filled in from reference TRBV5-6 and TRBJ2-7, reads DAGVTQSPTHLIKTRGQQVTLRCSPKSGHDTVSWYQQALGQGPQFIFQYYEEEERQRGNFPDRFSGHQFPNYSSELNVNALLLGDSALYLCASSPGLAGVWEQYFGPGTRLTVT.

The V gene is TRBV11-3, the J gene TRBJ1-2, with D unresolved. V lost 0 bases and J 1 base, leaving 3 bases between the germline ends. The germline gives CDR1 SGHNT, CDR2 YENEEA. CDR3 size: 13 residues. The CDR3 nucleotides are TGTGCCAGCAGCTTAGACAGTAACTATGGCTACACCTTC. Its protein is CASSLDSNYGYTF.

This clone was counted a single time. The gene calls are TRBV10-3 and TRBJ2-2; 10 nucleotides match TRBD1. The germline V gene encodes CDR1 ENHRY and CDR2 SYGVKD. V was clipped by 3 bases and J by 2 bases; unmatched bases: 3. The CDR3 has 16 residues. The CDR3 here is CAISEDRGRNTGELFF. In DNA form, the CDR3 reads TGTGCCATCAGTGAAGACAGGGGGCGAAACACCGGGGAGCTGTTTTTT.

The chain employs TRBV11-2 and TRBJ2-1, with TRBD2 matching 11 bases. Germline loops: CDR1 SGHAT, CDR2 FQNNGV. The CDR3 is 17 amino acids. With V trimmed by 5 bases and J by 13 bases, 19 bases remained unmatched. The CDR3 nucleotides are TGTGCCAGCAGCACAACCGGGACTAGCGGCAACCCAATTTTACAGTTCTTC. As protein: CASSTTGTSGNPILQFF.

The chain employs TRBV5-1 and TRBJ1-3; a weak D match, TRBD1 (5 bases). This CDR3 has 17 amino acids. Germline-derived CDR1 and CDR2 are SGHRS and YFSETQ. Between the trimmed V and J ends, which lost 1 base and 0 bases, there was a span of 14 bases. The CDR3 coding sequence is TGCGCCAGCAGCTTGTGGGGACCGGAATCCTCTGGAAACACCATATATTTT. This codes for CASSLWGPESSGNTIYF.

The chain couples TRBV5-1 to TRBJ2-7; D is ambiguous. The CDR3 consists of 15 residues. Trimming pared 0 bases from V and 0 bases from J, leaving 10 bases between. CDR1 and CDR2 (germline): SGHRS, YFSETQ. The CDR3 region has the DNA TGCGCCAGCAGCTTGGCCCTGAAGGACTCCTACGAGCAGTACTTC. It is translated as CASSLALKDSYEQYF. The whole variable domain, remainder taken from reference TRBV5-1 and TRBJ2-7, is KAGVTQTPRYLIKTRGQQVTLSCSPISGHRSVSWYQQTPGQGLQFLFEYFSETQRNKGNFPGRFSGRQFSNSRSEMNVSTLELGDSALYLCASSLALKDSYEQYFGPGTRLTVT.

This clone was seen only once. The chain joins TRBV2 to TRBJ2-3; TRBD2 aligns across 9 bases. Germline trimming cut 4 bases from V and 4 bases from J; bases unmatched to any gene: 3. The CDR3 consists of 14 residues. CDR1 SNHLY and CDR2 FYNNEI come from the germline V gene. The CDR3 sequence is CASSGLAVSDTQYF. The CDR3 nucleotides are TGTGCCAGCAGTGGACTAGCGGTTTCAGATACGCAGTATTTT. Full variable domain (remainder filled in from reference TRBV2 and TRBJ2-3): EPEVTQTPSHQVTQMGQEVILRCVPISNHLYFYWYRQILGQKVEFLVSFYNNEISEKSEIFDDQFSVERPDGSNFTLKIRSTKLEDSAMYFCASSGLAVSDTQYFGPGTRLTVL.

V gene TRBV7-3 combines with J gene TRBJ2-7, with 8 bases that match TRBD1. CDR1 and CDR2 from the germline V gene are SGHTA and FQGTGA. The V and J ends lost 4 bases and 5 bases, in that order; junction bases with no gene match: 7. This CDR3 contains 14 residues. CDR3 DNA sequence: TGTGCCAGCAGCTCCACAGGGGGTGGGGACGAGCAGTACTTC. As protein: CASSSTGGGDEQYF. The whole variable domain, remainder taken from reference TRBV7-3 and TRBJ2-7, is GAGVSQTPSNKVTEKGKYVELRCDPISGHTALYWYRQSLGQGPEFLIYFQGTGAADDSGLPNDRFFAVRPEGSVSTLKIQRTERGDSAVYLCASSSTGGGDEQYFGPGTRLTVT.

The rearrangement links TRBV19 to TRBJ2-7; weak D call: TRBD1 (6 bases). The CDR3 spans 15 residues. V lost 7 bases, J lost 3 bases, and 19 bases lay in between. CDR1 and CDR2 (germline): LNHDA, SQIVND (reference sequence). The chain's CDR3 is CASTYSTGFNYEQYF. The CDR3 DNA sequence: TGTGCCAGTACCTACTCTACAGGGTTCAACTACGAGCAGTACTTC. The full variable domain, completed using reference TRBV19 and TRBJ2-7, is DGGITQSPKYLFRKEGQNVTLSCEQNLNHDAMYWYRQDPGQGLRLIYYSQIVNDFQKGDIAEGYSVSREKKESFPLTVTSAQKNPTAFYLCASTYSTGFNYEQYFGPGTRLTVT.

V and J are TRBV6-5 and TRBJ2-7; D tentatively reads TRBD1 or TRBD2 (5 bases each). The CDR3 is made up of 15 amino acids. Trimming removed 6 bases at V and 5 bases at J, with 20 bases between. CDR1 MNHEY and CDR2 SVGAGI come from the germline V gene. The CDR3 loop is CASSSPGRQNHEQYF. CDR3 in DNA: TGTGCCAGCAGCTCCCCGGGACGACAGAACCACGAGCAGTACTTC.

The chain has TRBV5-1 and TRBJ2-3, with 7 bases fitting TRBD1. The CDR3 runs 14 residues. CDR1 and CDR2 from the germline V gene are SGHRS and YFSETQ. Unmatched junction bases numbered 7, after V lost 4 bases and J lost 5 bases. CDR3 coding DNA: TGCGCCAGCAGCGAAGGACAGGTTCTAGATACGCAGTATTTT. Translating gives CASSEGQVLDTQYF.

This chain joins TRBV7-8 and TRBJ2-7, with 10 bases lining up with TRBD2. CDR1 is SGHVS and CDR2 is FQNEAQ in the germline V gene. Losses at the gene ends were 4 bases for V and 1 base for J; bases not matched to a gene: 7. The CDR3 sequence is 16 residues long. This CDR3 is CASSWPTSGISYEQYF. Here the CDR3 DNA reads TGTGCCAGCAGCTGGCCAACTAGCGGGATTTCCTACGAGCAGTACTTC.

The chain combines TRBV5-6 with TRBJ1-4; D remains unclear. The CDR3 runs to 15 residues. V was cut by 3 bases and J by 6 bases, with 15 bases left in between. The germline V gene has CDR1 SGHDT and CDR2 YYEEEE. CDR3: CASSYGEGQYEKLFF. The CDR3 region has the DNA TGTGCCAGCAGCTACGGCGAGGGCCAGTATGAAAAACTGTTTTTT.